Following are 6 T cell receptor beta chains from one sample sequenced in a study of blood T cell repertoires in COVID-19. Clones were read by immunoSEQ multiplex PCR, and TCRdb kept only the in-frame ones, dropping some. The sample consists of about 120,000 clones, 70% to 90% of them appearing once. The source material was peripheral blood. These receptors were taken from a woman in her fifties or sixties with acute or convalescent COVID-19.

This clone appeared a few times. The CDR3 sequence is CATSAGIGNQPQHF. CDR3 coding DNA: TGTGCCACTTCGGCGGGGATTGGGAATCAGCCCCAGCATTTT. V is TRBV24-1 and J is TRBJ1-5, with D hard to call. In germline, CDR1 is KGHDR, CDR2 SFDVKD. The CDR3 is made up of 14 amino acids. The V end was cut by 10 bases, the J end by 4 bases, with 16 bases between.

The chain couples TRBV3-1 (or the pseudogene TRBV3-2) to TRBJ2-7, with a possible D match to TRBD2 (6 bases). V lost 1 base to trimming and J lost 9 bases, with 16 bases between them. CDR1 LGHDT and CDR2 YNNKEL come from the germline V gene (reference sequence). This CDR3 is 14 amino acids long. The CDR3 DNA follows: TGTGCCAGCAGCCAAGGCGCGTCTAGCGCCGTGCAGTACTTC. Protein product: CASSQGASSAVQYF.

CDR3 sequence reads: CASSQEDGRDTNTGELFF. CDR3 coding DNA: TGTGCCAGCAGCCAAGAAGACGGGCGGGATACGAACACCGGGGAGCTGTTTTTT. This chain connects TRBV4-2 to TRBJ2-2, with D perhaps matching TRBD2 (6 bases). CDR1 is LGHNA, CDR2 YNFKEQ, per germline. V gave up 0 bases and J gave up 0 bases, with 14 bases separating them. CDR3 length: 18 amino acids.

This clone was detected once. The gene calls are TRBV28 and TRBJ2-2, with 10 bases identical to TRBD2. The CDR3 totals 19 residues. V lost 5 bases, J lost 1 base, and 13 bases stayed unmatched. The germline V gene encodes CDR1 MDHEN and CDR2 SYDVKM. CDR3 in amino acids: CASSPSPGTSVRNTGELFF. For the CDR3, the DNA is TGTGCCAGCAGTCCCTCTCCCGGGACTAGCGTTCGGAACACCGGGGAGCTGTTTTTT. Using reference TRBV28 and TRBJ2-2 for the parts outside the CDR3, the full variable domain is DVKVTQSSRYLVKRTGEKVFLECVQDMDHENMFWYRQDPGLGLRLIYFSYDVKMKEKGDIPEGYSVSREKKERFSLILESASTNQTSMYLCASSPSPGTSVRNTGELFFGEGSRLTVL.

The chain combines TRBV5-1 with TRBJ2-7, with TRBD1 identical over 10 bases. This CDR3 is built from 14 residues. CDR1 and CDR2 from the germline V gene are SGHRS and YFSETQ. J lost 3 bases, V lost 4 bases, and 4 bases had no gene match. The CDR3 sequence: CASSTRTGGYEQYF. The CDR3 bases are TGCGCCAGCAGCACGCGGACAGGGGGCTACGAGCAGTACTTC.

V gene TRBV27 combines with J gene TRBJ2-1; weak D call: TRBD2 (5 bases). In germline, CDR1 is MNHEY, CDR2 SMNVEV (reference sequence). Trimming took 6 bases from V and 3 from J, leaving 15 bases between them. The length of the CDR3 is 15 residues. CDR3: CASSPLGVRYNEQFF. The DNA for the CDR3 is TGTGCCAGCAGCCCTCTCGGGGTCCGCTACAATGAGCAGTTCTTC.